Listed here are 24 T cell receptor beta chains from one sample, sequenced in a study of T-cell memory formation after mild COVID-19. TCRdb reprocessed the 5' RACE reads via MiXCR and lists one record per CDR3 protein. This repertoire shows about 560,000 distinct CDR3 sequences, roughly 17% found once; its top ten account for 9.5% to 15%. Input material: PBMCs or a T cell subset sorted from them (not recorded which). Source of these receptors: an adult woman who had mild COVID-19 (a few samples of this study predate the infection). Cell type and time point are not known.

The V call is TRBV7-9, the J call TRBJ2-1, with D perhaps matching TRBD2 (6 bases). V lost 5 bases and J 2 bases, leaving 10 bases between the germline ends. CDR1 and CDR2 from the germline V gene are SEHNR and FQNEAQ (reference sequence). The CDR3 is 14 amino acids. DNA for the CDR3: TGTGCCAGCAGCCTAGGGAGGCCCTACAATGAGCAGTTCTTC. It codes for CASSLGRPYNEQFF. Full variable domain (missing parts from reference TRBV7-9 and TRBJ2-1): DTGVSQNPRHKITKRGQNVTFRCDPISEHNRLYWYRQTLGQGPEFLTYFQNEAQLEKSRLLSDRFSAERPKGSFSTLEIQRTEQGDSAMYLCASSLGRPYNEQFFGPGTRLTVL.

The CDR3: CSVVAEIRGREEKLFF. The DNA of the CDR3 is TGCAGCGTTGTAGCAGAAATCCGGGGGAGAGAAGAAAAACTGTTTTTT. This chain connects TRBV29-1 to TRBJ1-4; D is possibly TRBD1 (5 bases). The CDR3 extends over 16 amino acids. Germline V gives CDR1 SQVTM, CDR2 ANQGSEA. Trimming stripped 4 bases from V and 8 bases from J, with 23 bases between.

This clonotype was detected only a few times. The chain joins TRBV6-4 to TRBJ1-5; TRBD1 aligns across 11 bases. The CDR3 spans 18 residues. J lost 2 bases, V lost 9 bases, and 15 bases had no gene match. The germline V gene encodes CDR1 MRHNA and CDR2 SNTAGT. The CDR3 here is CASLDGDRGISGNQPQHF. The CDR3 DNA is TGTGCCAGTCTAGATGGGGACAGGGGGATTTCGGGCAATCAGCCCCAGCATTTT.

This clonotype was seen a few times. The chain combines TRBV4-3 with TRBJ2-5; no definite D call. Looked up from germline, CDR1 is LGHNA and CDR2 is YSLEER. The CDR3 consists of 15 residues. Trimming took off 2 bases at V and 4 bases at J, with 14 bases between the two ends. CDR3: CASSQHSETRETQYF. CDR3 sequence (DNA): TGCGCCAGCAGCCAACACAGTGAAACTCGAGAGACCCAGTACTTC.

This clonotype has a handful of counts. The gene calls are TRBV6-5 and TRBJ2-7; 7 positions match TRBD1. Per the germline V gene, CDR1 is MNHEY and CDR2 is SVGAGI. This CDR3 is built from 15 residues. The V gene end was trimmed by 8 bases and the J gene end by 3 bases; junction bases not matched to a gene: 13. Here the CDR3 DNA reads TGTGCCAGCCACTCCCCGGGACAGTTAGACTACGAGCAGTACTTC. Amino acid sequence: CASHSPGQLDYEQYF.

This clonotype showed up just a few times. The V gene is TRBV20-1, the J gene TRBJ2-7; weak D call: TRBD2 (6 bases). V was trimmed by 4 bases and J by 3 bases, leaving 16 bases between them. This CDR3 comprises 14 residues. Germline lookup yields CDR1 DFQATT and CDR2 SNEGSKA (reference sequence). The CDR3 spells CSATRDFTFYEQYF. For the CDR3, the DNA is TGCAGTGCTACCCGGGACTTTACCTTCTACGAGCAGTACTTC.

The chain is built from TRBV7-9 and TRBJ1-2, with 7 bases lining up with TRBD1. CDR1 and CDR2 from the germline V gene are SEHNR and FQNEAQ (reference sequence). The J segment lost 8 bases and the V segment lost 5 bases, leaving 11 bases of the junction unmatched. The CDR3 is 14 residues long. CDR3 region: CASSPDRAYYGYTF. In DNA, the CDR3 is TGTGCCAGCAGCCCCGACAGGGCTTATTACGGCTACACCTTC.

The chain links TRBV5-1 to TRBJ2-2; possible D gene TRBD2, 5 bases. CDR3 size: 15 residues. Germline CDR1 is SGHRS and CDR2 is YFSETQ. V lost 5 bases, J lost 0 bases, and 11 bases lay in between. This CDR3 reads CASRQNSANTGELFF. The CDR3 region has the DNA TGCGCCAGCAGACAGAATAGCGCGAACACCGGGGAGCTGTTTTTT.

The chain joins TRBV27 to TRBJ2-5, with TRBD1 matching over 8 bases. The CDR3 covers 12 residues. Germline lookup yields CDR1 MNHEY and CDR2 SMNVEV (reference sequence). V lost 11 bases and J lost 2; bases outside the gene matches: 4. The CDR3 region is CAARTGQETQYF. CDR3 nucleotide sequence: TGTGCCGCTCGGACAGGGCAAGAGACCCAGTACTTC.

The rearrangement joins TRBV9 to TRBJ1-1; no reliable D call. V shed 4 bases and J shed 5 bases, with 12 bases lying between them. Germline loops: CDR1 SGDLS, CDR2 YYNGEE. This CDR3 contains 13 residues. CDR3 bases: TGTGCCAGCAGCCCAGAGGGATATACTGAAGCTTTCTTT. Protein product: CASSPEGYTEAFF.

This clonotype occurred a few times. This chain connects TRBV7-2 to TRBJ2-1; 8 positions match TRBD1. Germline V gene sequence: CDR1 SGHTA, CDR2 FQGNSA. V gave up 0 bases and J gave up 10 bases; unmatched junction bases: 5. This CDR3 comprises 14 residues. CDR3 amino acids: CASSLAQGAREQFF. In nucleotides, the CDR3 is TGTGCCAGCAGCTTAGCGCAGGGGGCTCGCGAGCAGTTCTTC.

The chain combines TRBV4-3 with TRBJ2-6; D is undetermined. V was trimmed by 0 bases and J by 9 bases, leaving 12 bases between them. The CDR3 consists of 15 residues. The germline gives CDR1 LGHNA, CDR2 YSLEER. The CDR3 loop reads CASSQDLIQSNVLTF. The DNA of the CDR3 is TGCGCCAGCAGCCAAGATTTGATACAGAGCAACGTCCTGACTTTC.

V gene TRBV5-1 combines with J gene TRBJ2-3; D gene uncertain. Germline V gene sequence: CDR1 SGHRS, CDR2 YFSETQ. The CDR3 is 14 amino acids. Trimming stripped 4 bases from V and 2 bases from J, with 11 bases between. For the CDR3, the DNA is TGCGCCAGCAGCCCCCGGTCCCTCACAGATACGCAGTATTTT. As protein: CASSPRSLTDTQYF.

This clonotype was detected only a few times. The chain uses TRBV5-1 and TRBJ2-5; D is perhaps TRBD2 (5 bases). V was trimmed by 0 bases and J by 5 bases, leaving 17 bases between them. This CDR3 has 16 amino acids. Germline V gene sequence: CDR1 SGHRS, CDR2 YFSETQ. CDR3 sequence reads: CASSLAEITPGETQYF. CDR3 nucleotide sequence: TGCGCCAGCAGCTTGGCAGAGATAACTCCGGGGGAGACCCAGTACTTC. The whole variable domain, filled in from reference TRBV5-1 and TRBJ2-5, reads KAGVTQTPRYLIKTRGQQVTLSCSPISGHRSVSWYQQTPGQGLQFLFEYFSETQRNKGNFPGRFSGRQFSNSRSEMNVSTLELGDSALYLCASSLAEITPGETQYFGPGTRLLVL.

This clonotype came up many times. Here the CDR3 DNA reads TGTGCCAGCAGGCGAAACGGTGAGAGCACTGAAGCTTTCTTT. Translating it yields CASRRNGESTEAFF. The chain is built from TRBV12-3 or TRBV12-4 and TRBJ1-1, with no clear D. With 6 bases removed from V and 4 bases from J, the gap between germline ends came to 15 bases. This CDR3 has 14 residues.

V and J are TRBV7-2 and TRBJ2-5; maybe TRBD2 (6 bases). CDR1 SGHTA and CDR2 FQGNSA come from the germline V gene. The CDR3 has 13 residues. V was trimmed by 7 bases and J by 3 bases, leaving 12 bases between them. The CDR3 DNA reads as TGTGCCAGCACCGTGGGAGGAAAAGAGACCCAGTACTTC. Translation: CASTVGGKETQYF.

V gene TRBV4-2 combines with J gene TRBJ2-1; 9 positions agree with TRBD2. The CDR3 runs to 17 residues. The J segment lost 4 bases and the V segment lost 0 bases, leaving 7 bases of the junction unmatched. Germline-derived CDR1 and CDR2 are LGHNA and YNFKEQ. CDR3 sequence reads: CASSQDLSGGSYNEQFF. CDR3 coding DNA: TGTGCCAGCAGCCAAGATCTAAGCGGGGGGTCTTACAATGAGCAGTTCTTC.

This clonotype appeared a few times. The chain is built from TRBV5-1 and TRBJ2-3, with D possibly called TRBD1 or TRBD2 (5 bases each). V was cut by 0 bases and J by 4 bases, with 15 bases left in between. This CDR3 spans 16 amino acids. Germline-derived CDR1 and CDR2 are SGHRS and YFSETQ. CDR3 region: CASSLAGRSSADTQYF. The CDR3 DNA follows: TGCGCCAGCAGCTTGGCGGGACGGAGTTCTGCAGATACGCAGTATTTT.

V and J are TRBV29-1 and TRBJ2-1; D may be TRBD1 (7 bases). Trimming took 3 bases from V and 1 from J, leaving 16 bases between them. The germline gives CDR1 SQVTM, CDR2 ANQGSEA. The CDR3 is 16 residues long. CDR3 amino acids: CSVERGDSMSYNEQFF. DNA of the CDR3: TGCAGCGTTGAGAGGGGGGACAGTATGTCCTACAATGAGCAGTTCTTC.

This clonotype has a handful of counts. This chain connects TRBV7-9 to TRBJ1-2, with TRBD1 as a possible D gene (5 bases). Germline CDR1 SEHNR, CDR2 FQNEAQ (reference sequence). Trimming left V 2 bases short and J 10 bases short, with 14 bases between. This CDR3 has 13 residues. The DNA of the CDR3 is TGTGCCAGCAGCTTACGCGAGTTGGGGCTCTACACCTTC. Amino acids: CASSLRELGLYTF.

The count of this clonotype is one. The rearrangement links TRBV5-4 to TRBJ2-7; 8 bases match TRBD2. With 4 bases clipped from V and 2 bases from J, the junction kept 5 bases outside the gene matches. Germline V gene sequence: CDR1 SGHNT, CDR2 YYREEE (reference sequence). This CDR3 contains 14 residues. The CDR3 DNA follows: TGTGCCAGCAGCAGGAGCGGGAGCACCTACGAGCAGTACTTC. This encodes CASSRSGSTYEQYF. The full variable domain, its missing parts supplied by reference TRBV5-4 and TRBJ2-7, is ETGVTQSPTHLIKTRGQQVTLRCSSQSGHNTVSWYQQALGQGPQFIFQYYREEENGRGNFPPRFSGLQFPNYSSELNVNALELDDSALYLCASSRSGSTYEQYFGPGTRLTVT.

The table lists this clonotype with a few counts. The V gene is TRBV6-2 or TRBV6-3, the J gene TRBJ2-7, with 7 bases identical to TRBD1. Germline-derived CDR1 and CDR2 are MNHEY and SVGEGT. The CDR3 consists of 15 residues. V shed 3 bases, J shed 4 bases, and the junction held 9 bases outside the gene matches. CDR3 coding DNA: TGTGCCAGCAGTTATCGCCAGGGGGTAAATTACGAGCAGTACTTC. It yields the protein CASSYRQGVNYEQYF.

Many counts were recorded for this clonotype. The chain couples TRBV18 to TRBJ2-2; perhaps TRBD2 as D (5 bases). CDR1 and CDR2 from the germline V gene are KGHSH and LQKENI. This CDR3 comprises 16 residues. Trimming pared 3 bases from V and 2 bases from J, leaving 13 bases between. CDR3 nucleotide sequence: TGTGCCAGCTCACCGGGGAGCTCCCCCAACACCGGGGAGCTGTTTTTT. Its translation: CASSPGSSPNTGELFF.

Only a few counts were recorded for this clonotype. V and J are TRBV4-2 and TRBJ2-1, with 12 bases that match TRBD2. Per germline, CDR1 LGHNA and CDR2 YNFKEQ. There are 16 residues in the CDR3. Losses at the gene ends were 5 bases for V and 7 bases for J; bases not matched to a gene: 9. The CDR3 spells CASSLNPTSGSNEQFF. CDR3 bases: TGTGCCAGCAGCTTAAACCCGACTAGCGGGAGTAATGAGCAGTTCTTC.